These T cell receptor beta chains were read from a single sample in a study of blood T cell repertoires in COVID-19. Clones were read by immunoSEQ multiplex PCR, and TCRdb kept only the in-frame ones, dropping some. The data show 210,000 or so clones, 86% seen once. The sequencing input was peripheral blood. The source is a woman in her 50s with acute or convalescent COVID-19. The CDR3 runs from the conserved cysteine through the conserved F or W. D genes are given only for firm matches. Only part of the rows carry a size: once, few, many, or a class if the clone is expanded.

d_gene	abundance	v_gene	j_gene	CDR3nt	CDR3aa
TRBD1	once	TRBV6-2/TRBV6-3	TRBJ1-1	TGTGCCAGCAGTAGGACAGGGATCCCGAACACTGAAGCTTTCTTT	CASSRTGIPNTEAFF
TRBD1	.	TRBV28	TRBJ2-7	TGTGCCAGCAGTCCCCAGGGACAGGGCGACGAGCAGTACTTC	CASSPQGQGDEQYF
TRBD2	.	TRBV7-2	TRBJ2-3	TGTGCCAGCAGCTTAGAACCGAGCGGGGGTAGGGATACGCAGTATTTT	CASSLEPSGGRDTQYF
.	.	TRBV4-3	TRBJ1-1	TGCGCCAGCAGCCAAGAGGCCCTCCCGGGATCCATGAACACTGAAGCTTTCTTT	CASSQEALPGSMNTEAFF
TRBD1	.	TRBV11-2	TRBJ2-4	TGTGCCAGCAGGAGGACAGGGGGCGGGGACATTCAGTACTTC	CASRRTGGGDIQYF
.	.	TRBV13	TRBJ1-4	TGTGCCAGCAGCTTAGCATCTGGCAGGACTAATGAAAAACTGTTTTTT	CASSLASGRTNEKLFF
TRBD1	.	TRBV18	TRBJ1-3	TGTGCCAGCTCACGGGACAGGGGGCCCGGAAACACCATATATTTT	CASSRDRGPGNTIYF
TRBD1	few	TRBV5-5	TRBJ2-7	TGTGCCAGCAGCCAACGACAGGGCTACGAGCAGTACTTC	CASSQRQGYEQYF
.	.	TRBV29-1	TRBJ2-3	TGCAGCGTTGAAAGACAGGTCACAGATACGCAGTATTTT	CSVERQVTDTQYF
TRBD1	.	TRBV6-5	TRBJ2-5	TGTGCCAGCAGTTCTCCAACAGGGGGCAGTGAGACCCAGTACTTC	CASSSPTGGSETQYF
.	once	TRBV7-3	TRBJ1-1	TGTGCCAGCAGCCTAGGGACTAACACTGAAGCTTTCTTT	CASSLGTNTEAFF
.	.	TRBV5-1	TRBJ2-7	TGCGCCAGCAGCTGGGAAACCGACAGAGCCTACGAGCAGTACTTC	CASSWETDRAYEQYF
.	.	TRBV7-8	TRBJ1-1	TGTGCCAGCAGCTTAGGGGGCATCACTGAAGCTTTCTTT	CASSLGGITEAFF
TRBD1	.	TRBV9	TRBJ2-3	TGTGCCAGCAGCCCCGGGACAGGGGTTAGCACAGATACGCAGTATTTT	CASSPGTGVSTDTQYF
TRBD1	.	TRBV4-1	TRBJ2-6	TGCGCCAGCAGCCAAACTCCTACAGGGGGCGTTGGGGCCAACGTCCTGACTTTC	CASSQTPTGGVGANVLTF
.	.	TRBV30	TRBJ1-4	TGTGCCTGGAATTCTGCCCAGGAAGGTCCAAAACTGTTTTTT	CAWNSAQEGPKLFF